Listed below are T cell receptor beta chains from one sample, sequenced in a study of blood T cells in healthy people across ages. TCRdb independently ran MiXCR on the 5' RACE reads; one entry per CDR3 protein. The sample contains around 800,000 distinct CDR3 sequences, about 47% of which appear only once. Sequencing used blood. These receptors originate from a man of 80 years or more in good health. Both conserved end residues are part of each CDR3. A D gene is named only where the DNA matches it firmly. Where a row states a size, it is once, few, many or the class of an expanded clone; other rows omit it.

clone_size | d_call | j_call | v_call | cdr3_aa | cdr3_nt
- | - | TRBJ2-5 | TRBV29-1 | CSVTGLRQGGWVQETQYF | TGCAGCGTTACGGGTCTGAGACAGGGAGGTTGGGTCCAAGAGACCCAGTACTTC
- | - | TRBJ2-1 | TRBV7-9 | CASRPGDWEQFF | TGTGCCAGCAGGCCAGGGGACTGGGAGCAGTTCTTC
- | TRBD1 | TRBJ1-3 | TRBV12-3/TRBV12-4 | CASSLGTGSGNTIYF | TGTGCCAGCAGCCTTGGGACAGGCTCTGGAAACACCATATATTTT
few | TRBD1 | TRBJ2-3 | TRBV27 | CASSSQGAWSTDTQYF | TGTGCCAGCAGTTCCCAGGGGGCTTGGAGCACAGATACGCAGTATTTT
few | TRBD2 | TRBJ2-5 | TRBV2 | CASSEAAGGGETQYF | TGTGCCAGCAGTGAAGCAGCGGGAGGGGGGGAGACCCAGTACTTC
- | - | TRBJ2-2 | TRBV29-1 | CSAGSGTGELFF | TGCAGCGCCGGGTCAGGGACCGGGGAGCTGTTTTTT
- | TRBD1 | TRBJ1-1 | TRBV4-2 | CASSQDCRTGGTEAFF | TGTGCCAGCAGCCAAGACTGCCGGACAGGGGGCACTGAAGCTTTCTTT
few | - | TRBJ2-7 | TRBV29-1 | CSARDGDFYEQYF | TGCAGCGCCCGGGACGGGGACTTCTACGAGCAGTACTTC
- | - | TRBJ1-6 | TRBV4-2 | CASSQDAGVNSPLHF | TGTGCCAGCAGCCAAGATGCAGGGGTCAATTCACCCCTCCACTTT
- | - | TRBJ2-7 | TRBV20-1 | CSASRGGGAGQYF | TGCAGTGCTAGTCGAGGAGGGGGCGCTGGGCAGTACTTC
- | - | TRBJ2-6 | TRBV7-8 | CAGGGGYGANVLTF | TGTGCCGGAGGGGGCGGGTATGGGGCCAACGTCCTGACTTTC
few | - | TRBJ2-5 | TRBV4-3 | CASSQDGNRMNEQYF | TGCGCCAGCAGCCAAGATGGGAACAGGATGAATGAGCAGTACTTC
- | TRBD2 | TRBJ2-1 | TRBV9 | CASSEMVAGASWNEQFF | TGTGCCAGCAGCGAGATGGTAGCGGGAGCCTCTTGGAATGAGCAGTTCTTC
few | TRBD2 | TRBJ2-1 | TRBV3-1 | CASSRELAGVSNEQFF | TGTGCCAGCAGCCGAGAACTAGCGGGAGTGTCAAATGAGCAGTTCTTC
- | TRBD1 | TRBJ1-1 | TRBV7-9 | CASSLSRTGTEAFF | TGTGCCAGCAGCTTAAGTAGGACAGGGACTGAAGCTTTCTTT
few | TRBD2 | TRBJ2-5 | TRBV4-2 | CASSQDVVGLAAPRETQYF | TGTGCCAGCAGCCAAGATGTGGTGGGACTAGCGGCTCCGAGGGAGACCCAGTACTTC
- | TRBD2 | TRBJ2-4 | TRBV20-1 | CSALGLGGVAKNIQYF | TGCAGTGCTCTCGGACTAGGAGGGGTAGCCAAAAACATTCAGTACTTC
few | - | TRBJ2-3 | TRBV28 | CASKTGGLHTDTQYF | TGTGCCAGCAAAACGGGCGGACTACACACAGATACGCAGTATTTT
- | TRBD2 | TRBJ2-7 | TRBV20-1 | CSVKQAGGTYEQYF | TGCAGTGTTAAGCAAGCGGGAGGGACCTACGAGCAGTACTTC
- | - | TRBJ2-6 | TRBV7-2 | CASSLPPGANVLTF | TGTGCCAGCAGCTTACCCCCTGGGGCCAACGTCCTGACTTTC
- | - | TRBJ2-4 | TRBV2 | CASAVDSPLAKNIQYF | TGTGCCAGCGCAGTAGACAGCCCTCTGGCCAAAAACATTCAGTACTTC
- | - | TRBJ2-1 | TRBV12-3/TRBV12-4 | CASYSAGRQGWNEQFF | TGTGCCAGCTATTCAGCGGGTAGACAGGGTTGGAATGAGCAGTTCTTC
- | - | TRBJ1-4 | TRBV5-1 | CASSLAALPTTNEKLFF | TGCGCCAGCAGCTTGGCCGCCTTGCCTACAACTAATGAAAAACTGTTTTTT
- | TRBD1 | TRBJ1-4 | TRBV2 | CASRAGTGTLATNEKLFF | TGTGCCAGTAGAGCCGGGACAGGTACTCTTGCAACTAATGAAAAACTGTTTTTT
few | - | TRBJ2-1 | TRBV9 | CASSVGSSGEQFF | TGTGCCAGCAGCGTAGGATCCTCGGGTGAGCAGTTCTTC
- | TRBD1 | TRBJ1-6 | TRBV5-1 | CASSLGQGRSYSPLHF | TGCGCCAGCAGCTTGGGACAGGGAAGAAGCTATTCACCCCTCCACTTT
once | TRBD1 | TRBJ2-3 | TRBV20-1 | CSASEVLGDRLIADTQYF | TGCAGTGCTAGTGAGGTGCTAGGGGACAGGCTTATAGCAGATACGCAGTATTTT
- | - | TRBJ1-1 | TRBV7-2 | CASSLVSGGAFF | TGTGCCAGCAGCTTAGTTTCGGGTGGTGCTTTCTTT
few | - | TRBJ1-4 | TRBV12-3/TRBV12-4 | CASSFLGELFF | TGTGCCAGCAGTTTTTTGGGTGAACTGTTTTTT